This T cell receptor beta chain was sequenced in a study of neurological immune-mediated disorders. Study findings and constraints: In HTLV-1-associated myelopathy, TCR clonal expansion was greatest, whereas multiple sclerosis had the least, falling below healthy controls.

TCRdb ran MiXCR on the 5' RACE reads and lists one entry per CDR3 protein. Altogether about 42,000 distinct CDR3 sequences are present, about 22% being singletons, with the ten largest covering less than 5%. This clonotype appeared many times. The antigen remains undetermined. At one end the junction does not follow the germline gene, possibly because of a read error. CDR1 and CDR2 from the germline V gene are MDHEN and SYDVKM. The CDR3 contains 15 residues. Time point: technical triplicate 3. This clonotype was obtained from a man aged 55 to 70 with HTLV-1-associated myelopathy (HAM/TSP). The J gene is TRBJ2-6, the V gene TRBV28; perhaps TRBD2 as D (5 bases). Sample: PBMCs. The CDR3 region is CVSSVGSSGANVLTF. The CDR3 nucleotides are TGTGTCAGCAGTGTGGGGAGCTCTGGGGCCAACGTCCTGACTTTC.